The clone carrying this T cell receptor beta chain was found once. The data were obtained in a study of blood T cell repertoires in COVID-19. Turning to the study itself: Sites in the United States, Italy and Spain provided acute and convalescent COVID-19 samples.

In the original workflow: By means of reference gene primer amplification, nucleated cell counts were estimated. The method was immunoSEQ multiplex PCR; TCRdb's version includes in-frame clones alone and lacks a portion of them. V and J calls and clone size follow that table, whereas D and trimming were derived from the DNA. Of some 140,000 clones detected, about 90% appear once; the ten largest clones hold under 0.6%. Germline V gene lookup returns CDR1 MDHEN and CDR2 SYDVKM. V trimming: 4 bases; J trimming: 8 bases; junction bases outside the gene matches: 9. CDR3 length: 16 residues. Sample: peripheral blood. The receptor comes from a man in his fifties or sixties with acute or convalescent COVID-19. This chain connects TRBV28 to TRBJ1-4; 11 bases fit TRBD1. CDR3 nucleotides: TGTGCCAGCAGTTCACCCCCCGGGACAGGGGGAGAAAAACTGTTTTTT. Its protein product is CASSSPPGTGGEKLFF.